The sequence of this T cell receptor beta chain was determined in a study of blood T cell repertoires in COVID-19. Study in general: Samples representing acute and convalescent COVID-19 were sourced from the United States, Italy and Spain. The cDNA or gDNA used as material had been derived from T cells, B-cell-depleted T cells, or PBMCs.

In the authors' methods: Reference gene primer amplification gave nucleated cell count estimates. Assay used: immunoSEQ multiplex PCR; TCRdb lists only in-frame clones, some missing. That table furnishes V, J and clone size, whereas the DNA furnished D and trimming. The profile shows over 200,000 clones, roughly 89% of them singletons. The germline CDR1 and CDR2 sequences are LNHDA and SQIVND (reference sequence). V trimming: 7 bases; J trimming: 4 bases; junction bases outside the gene matches: 9. The CDR3 is made up of 14 amino acids. The chain uses TRBV19 and TRBJ1-2, with 7 bases matching TRBD1. Sequenced: peripheral blood. The sequence was obtained from a man in his fifties or sixties who had recovered from COVID-19. The CDR3 protein is CASTPTGQAYGYTF. CDR3 in DNA: TGTGCCAGTACCCCGACAGGGCAAGCCTATGGCTACACCTTC.